The source of this TCR beta chain is a study of regulatory T cells in long-lasting Graves disease. This sample's time point: newly diagnosed GD, antithyroid drugs for less than 3 months. Extracted PBMC RNA gave rise to the TCR library. Germline lookup yields CDR1 MNHNS and CDR2 SASEGT. The junction had 11 bases not matched to a gene; V was cut back by 5 bases and J by 6 bases. The length of the CDR3 is 16 residues. For TCR beta, libraries came from iRepertoire HTBI primers and Arm-PCR of CDR3 regions. Each CDR3 protein is one row after TCRdb ran MiXCR on the multiplex PCR reads. In the table there are about 540,000 distinct CDR3 sequences, approximately 13% of which are singletons. This sample also belongs to another study, concerning T cells in Graves' hyperthyroidism and ophthalmopathy.

This TCR derives from a man aged 25-45 years with Graves disease. The rearrangement uses TRBV6-1 and TRBJ2-1; TRBD2 agrees at 9 bases. The input for sequencing was peripheral blood mononuclear cells (PBMCs), taken at new diagnosis, from a patient treated with antithyroid drugs. DNA of the CDR3: TGTGCCAGCAGTAGCCTTACTAGCGGGCCGGGCAATGAGCAGTTCTTC. This gives the protein CASSSLTSGPGNEQFF.